The 21 T cell receptor beta chains below all came from one sample that was sequenced in a study of T cell clones after liver transplantation. The table came from immunoSEQ multiplex PCR; TCRdb's copy has only in-frame clones and leaves some out. The sample has 68,000 or so clones; nearly 95% are singletons. This specimen was CD4+ T cells from blood, taken approximately 27 months after liver transplant. The source of these receptors is a human patient who received a liver transplant. Some T cells may be the graft donor's.

The chain has TRBV29-1 and TRBJ2-7; D is unclear. Looked up from germline, CDR1 is SQVTM and CDR2 is ANQGSEA. The CDR3 spans 13 residues. V gave up 6 bases and J gave up 4 bases, with 16 bases separating them. CDR3 loop: CSVRALSGYEQYF. CDR3 DNA: TGCAGCGTCCGGGCCCTCTCTGGGTACGAGCAGTACTTC.

The genes are TRBV5-5 and TRBJ2-7; D gene ambiguous. Germline V CDR1 and CDR2: SGHKS, YYEKEE (reference sequence). Trimming took off 6 bases at V and 1 base at J, with 17 bases between the two ends. The CDR3 consists of 15 residues. The CDR3 loop is CASNQVGILSYEQYF. For the CDR3, the DNA is TGTGCCAGCAACCAGGTGGGGATCCTGTCCTACGAGCAGTACTTC.

The chain carries TRBV7-2 and TRBJ1-5; D is possibly TRBD1 (6 bases). Trimming took 1 base from V and 4 from J, leaving 11 bases between them. The CDR3 has 15 amino acids. The germline V gene encodes CDR1 SGHTA and CDR2 FQGNSA. The CDR3 reads CASSLETGQNQPQHF. The CDR3 region has the DNA TGTGCCAGCAGCTTAGAAACAGGGCAGAATCAGCCCCAGCATTTT. Combining the CDR3 with reference TRBV7-2 and TRBJ1-5 gives the whole variable domain GAGVSQSPSNKVTEKGKDVELRCDPISGHTALYWYRQSLGQGLEFLIYFQGNSAPDKSGLPSDRFSAERTGGSVSTLTIQRTQQEDSAVYLCASSLETGQNQPQHFGDGTRLSIL.

A single count supports this clone. CDR3 sequence reads: CASSSAGVRADTQYF. Written as DNA, the CDR3 is TGTGCCAGCAGCTCCGCGGGAGTACGGGCAGATACGCAGTATTTT. The chain combines TRBV11-3 with TRBJ2-3; 7 bases map to TRBD2. The trim removed 4 bases at V and 4 bases at J, leaving 8 bases unmatched. CDR3 length: 15 amino acids. Looked up from germline, CDR1 is SGHNT and CDR2 is YENEEA.

J is TRBJ2-5 and V is TRBV7-3; D is possibly TRBD1 (6 bases). Trimming removed 0 bases from V and 9 bases from J, with 14 bases in between. In germline, CDR1 is SGHTA, CDR2 FQGTGA. The CDR3 loop spans 14 amino acids. CDR3: CASSLTGTSGAQYF. CDR3 coding DNA: TGTGCCAGCAGCTTAACGGGGACATCCGGGGCCCAGTACTTC.

In DNA form, the CDR3 reads TGTGCCAGCAGTTACTCTCGGGGAGTGGGCGGAGAGACCCAGTACTTC. Translation gives CASSYSRGVGGETQYF. The chain employs TRBV6-5 and TRBJ2-5; D perhaps matches TRBD2 (5 bases). Trimming removed 0 bases at V and 4 bases at J, with 15 bases between. This CDR3 region has 16 residues. Germline CDR1 MNHEY, CDR2 SVGAGI.

This chain connects TRBV7-8 to TRBJ1-1; TRBD1 agrees at 9 bases. The CDR3 extends over 14 amino acids. Germline CDR1 and CDR2: SGHVS and FQNEAQ. Trimming at V came to 3 bases and at J to 6 bases, leaving 5 bases not matched to a gene. The CDR3 spells CASSLSGQGAEAFF. As DNA, the CDR3 is TGTGCCAGCAGCTTGTCGGGACAGGGTGCTGAAGCTTTCTTT.

V and J are TRBV2 and TRBJ2-5; 8 positions agree with TRBD1. The CDR3 sequence is 15 residues long. Germline CDR1 is SNHLY and CDR2 is FYNNEI. The V and J ends lost 4 bases and 4 bases, in that order; junction bases with no gene match: 8. The CDR3 reads CASSVTGGMGETQYF. The DNA of the CDR3 is TGTGCCAGCAGTGTTACAGGGGGTATGGGAGAGACCCAGTACTTC.

The chain is built from TRBV11-2 and TRBJ2-2; D remains ambiguous. Trimming shortened V by 5 bases and J by 3 bases, and 10 bases separated the two germline ends. The CDR3 is made up of 14 amino acids. Per the germline V gene, CDR1 is SGHAT and CDR2 is FQNNGV. CDR3: CASSPSQYTGELFF. The CDR3 DNA reads as TGTGCCAGCAGCCCCTCCCAATACACCGGGGAGCTGTTTTTT.

This clone was found a few times. The chain is built from TRBV2 and TRBJ2-5; a possible D gene is TRBD1 (6 bases). Germline V gene data show CDR1 as SNHLY and CDR2 as FYNNEI. The V gene lost 7 bases and the J gene lost 1 base, with 13 bases spanning the gap. The CDR3 is 14 residues long. For the CDR3, the DNA is TGTGCCAGCAACGTTCAGGGGCGCCAAGAGACCCAGTACTTC. Translation: CASNVQGRQETQYF. Supplemented by reference TRBV2 and TRBJ2-5, the full variable domain reads EPEVTQTPSHQVTQMGQEVILRCVPISNHLYFYWYRQILGQKVEFLVSFYNNEISEKSEIFDDQFSVERPDGSNFTLKIRSTKLEDSAMYFCASNVQGRQETQYFGPGTRLLVL.

This clone came up once. The chain joins TRBV28 to TRBJ1-1; tentatively, D is TRBD1 (5 bases). The CDR3 is 13 amino acids. Germline CDR1 MDHEN, CDR2 SYDVKM. Trimming pared 4 bases from V and 3 bases from J, leaving 9 bases between. CDR3 region: CASSSLGDTEAFF. The CDR3 region has the DNA TGTGCCAGCAGTTCTCTGGGGGACACTGAAGCTTTCTTT.

V gene TRBV5-1 combines with J gene TRBJ1-5, with TRBD1 matching over 7 bases. CDR3 length equals 15 residues. V shed 7 bases and J 0 bases; nucleotides not matched to a gene: 7. The germline CDR1 and CDR2 sequences are SGHRS and YFSETQ. The CDR3 sequence: CASSPTGDSNQPQHF. The CDR3 region has the DNA TGCGCCAGCTCGCCTACAGGGGATAGCAATCAGCCCCAGCATTTT. The entire variable domain, with the rest obtained from reference TRBV5-1 and TRBJ1-5, is as follows: KAGVTQTPRYLIKTRGQQVTLSCSPISGHRSVSWYQQTPGQGLQFLFEYFSETQRNKGNFPGRFSGRQFSNSRSEMNVSTLELGDSALYLCASSPTGDSNQPQHFGDGTRLSIL.

The chain employs TRBV7-8 and TRBJ2-1; D remains ambiguous. V was pared by 5 bases and J by 7 bases, with 9 bases between. This CDR3 has 12 amino acids. Germline V gives CDR1 SGHVS, CDR2 FQNEAQ. CDR3 loop: CASSLDGNEQFF. DNA for the CDR3: TGTGCCAGCAGCCTGGACGGAAATGAGCAGTTCTTC.

The chain has TRBV6-1 and TRBJ2-7; 7 bases fit TRBD2. CDR3 length equals 15 residues. Per germline, CDR1 MNHNS and CDR2 SASEGT. V trimming: 2 bases; J trimming: 6 bases; junction bases outside the gene matches: 10. CDR3 sequence (DNA): TGTGCCAGCAGTGAAATTCGGGGAGGGTCGGGCGAGCAGTACTTC. Its protein is CASSEIRGGSGEQYF.

This clone was recorded only once. The chain uses TRBV10-3 and TRBJ2-2; either TRBD1 or TRBD2 may supply D (5 bases each). This CDR3 is 15 amino acids long. The germline V gene encodes CDR1 ENHRY and CDR2 SYGVKD. The V gene lost 3 bases and the J gene lost 3 bases, with 11 bases spanning the gap. In DNA form, the CDR3 reads TGTGCCATCAGTGAATCGGGGCGGGACACCGGGGAGCTGTTTTTT. As protein: CAISESGRDTGELFF.

CDR3 loop: CATTSGREGEQFF. CDR3 nucleotide sequence: TGTGCCACCACCTCGGGCAGGGAAGGTGAGCAGTTCTTC. V and J are TRBV15 and TRBJ2-1; TRBD1 is a possible D gene (5 bases). Germline CDR1 reads LNHNV; CDR2 reads YYDKDF (reference sequence). CDR3 length: 13 residues. Trimming took 7 bases from V and 9 from J, leaving 16 bases between them.

The chain couples TRBV7-2 to TRBJ2-5, with D uncertain. Near its end, the DNA agrees better with TRBJ2-7, so the J call may be wrong. The CDR3 totals 12 residues. Germline values: CDR1 SGHTA, CDR2 FQGNSA. The CDR3 DNA sequence: TGTGCCAGCAGCTTTGGAAGCTACGAGCAGTACTTC. Protein sequence: CASSFGSYEQYF.

J is TRBJ1-1 and V is TRBV11-3, with D perhaps TRBD1 (5 bases). V lost 1 base, J lost 1 base, and 10 bases lay in between. CDR3 size: 15 residues. CDR1 is SGHNT, CDR2 YENEEA, per germline. The CDR3 DNA reads TGTGCCAGCAGCTTAGGGGGCATCACGAACACTGAAGCTTTCTTT. Translation: CASSLGGITNTEAFF.

V gene TRBV19 combines with J gene TRBJ2-4; TRBD1 matches at 9 bases. V trimming: 5 bases; J trimming: 7 bases; junction bases outside the gene matches: 6. This CDR3 has 14 amino acids. Germline CDR1 and CDR2: LNHDA and SQIVND (reference sequence). This chain's CDR3 is CASSVTGGANIQYF. The CDR3 DNA reads as TGTGCCAGTAGTGTTACAGGGGGCGCGAACATTCAGTACTTC.

The chain combines TRBV27 with TRBJ2-1, with TRBD1 matching over 7 bases. J lost 1 base, V lost 5 bases, and 5 bases had no gene match. Germline values: CDR1 MNHEY, CDR2 SMNVEV (reference sequence). The CDR3 sequence is 15 residues long. The CDR3 region has the DNA TGTGCCAGCAGTGAGGACAGGCAATCCTACAATGAGCAGTTCTTC. Translation gives CASSEDRQSYNEQFF.

The rearrangement links TRBV10-3 to TRBJ2-1, with 8 bases fitting TRBD2. The germline gives CDR1 ENHRY, CDR2 SYGVKD. V dropped 4 bases and J dropped 14; count of bases not matched to a gene: 10. The CDR3 is 13 amino acids. CDR3 DNA: TGTGCCATCAGTGCCGAAACTAGCGGATGGGAGTTCTTC. Translation: CAISAETSGWEFF.